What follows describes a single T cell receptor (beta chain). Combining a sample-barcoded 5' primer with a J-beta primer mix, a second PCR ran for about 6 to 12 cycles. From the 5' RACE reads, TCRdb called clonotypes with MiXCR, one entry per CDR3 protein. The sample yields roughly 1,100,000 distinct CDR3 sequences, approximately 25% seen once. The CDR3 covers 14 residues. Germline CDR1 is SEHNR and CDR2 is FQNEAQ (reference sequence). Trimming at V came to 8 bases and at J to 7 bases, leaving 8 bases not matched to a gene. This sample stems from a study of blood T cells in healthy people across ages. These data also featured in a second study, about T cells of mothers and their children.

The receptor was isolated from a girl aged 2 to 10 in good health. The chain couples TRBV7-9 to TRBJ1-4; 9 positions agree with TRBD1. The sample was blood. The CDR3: CASGRTGGGEKLFF. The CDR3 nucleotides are TGTGCCAGCGGGCGTACAGGGGGCGGTGAAAAACTGTTTTTT.